The 18 T cell receptor beta chains presented below share a single source sample, sequenced in a study of T cell responses to AZD1222 COVID-19 vaccine. Here immunoSEQ multiplex PCR was the method, and the copy in TCRdb shows in-frame clones only, minus some. The data contain 100,000 to 150,000 clones, around nine tenths of them singletons. Here the sequenced sample was peripheral blood, taken 28 days after the second AZD1222 dose. Every receptor here comes from an adult who received the AZD1222 COVID-19 vaccine.

This clone was seen once. J is TRBJ1-1 and V is TRBV2; no reliable D call. The CDR3 covers 14 residues. Germline-derived CDR1 and CDR2 are SNHLY and FYNNEI. V was clipped by 2 bases and J by 2 bases, with 9 bases between them. The chain's CDR3 is CASSERVSNTEAFF. The CDR3, as DNA: TGTGCCAGCAGTGAAAGGGTGTCAAACACTGAAGCTTTCTTT.

V and J are TRBV6-1 and TRBJ1-5; D unresolved. CDR1 is MNHNS, CDR2 SASEGT, per germline. The CDR3 loop spans 18 amino acids. V was cut by 1 base and J by 0 bases, with 16 bases left in between. CDR3 sequence: CASSEDFRSVYSNQPQHF. Written as DNA, the CDR3 is TGTGCCAGCAGTGAAGATTTTAGGTCGGTCTATAGCAATCAGCCCCAGCATTTT.

The gene calls are TRBV18 and TRBJ1-3, with no clear D. The V end was cut by 6 bases, the J end by 0 bases, with 12 bases between. There are 15 residues in the CDR3. Germline CDR1 KGHSH, CDR2 LQKENI. CDR3 bases: TGTGCCAGCTCCTCGCTGGGCAACTCTGGAAACACCATATATTTT. Its protein product is CASSSLGNSGNTIYF.

In this sample, this clone turned up a few times. The chain employs TRBV7-2 and TRBJ2-1, with TRBD2 identical over 7 bases. The CDR3 loop spans 15 amino acids. Germline V CDR1 and CDR2: SGHTA, FQGNSA. Trimming cost V 1 base and J 5 bases; bases outside gene matches: 5. The CDR3 nucleotides read TGTGCCAGCAGCTTAGGCAGCGGGACCCACAATGAGCAGTTCTTC. It codes for CASSLGSGTHNEQFF. The variable domain in full, with the rest retrieved from reference TRBV7-2 and TRBJ2-1, is GAGVSQSPSNKVTEKGKDVELRCDPISGHTALYWYRQSLGQGLEFLIYFQGNSAPDKSGLPSDRFSAERTGGSVSTLTIQRTQQEDSAVYLCASSLGSGTHNEQFFGPGTRLTVL.

This clone was observed once. V usage is TRBV7-2 and J usage is TRBJ2-7, with D possibly TRBD2 on 6 matching bases. Germline V gene sequence: CDR1 SGHTA, CDR2 FQGNSA. Trimming removed 7 bases from V and 2 bases from J, with 15 bases in between. CDR3 size: 14 residues. CDR3: CASTRTIFPYEQYF. Here the CDR3 DNA reads TGTGCCAGCACCCGGACTATCTTCCCCTACGAGCAGTACTTC.

The chain carries TRBV6-5 and TRBJ2-3, with D possibly being TRBD2 (5 bases). Germline V gives CDR1 MNHEY, CDR2 SVGAGI. Trimming removed 8 bases from V and 8 bases from J, with 11 bases in between. The CDR3 consists of 11 residues. CDR3 region: CASPSPCTQYF. The CDR3 DNA follows: TGTGCCAGCCCTAGCCCGTGTACGCAGTATTTT.

This chain joins TRBV7-3 and TRBJ1-2; D might be TRBD1 (5 bases). The germline CDR1 and CDR2 sequences are SGHTA and FQGTGA. The CDR3 contains 14 residues. V lost 4 bases to trimming and J lost 10 bases, with 19 bases between them. For the CDR3, the DNA is TGTGCCAGCAGCTCCCAGGCCAGGGTAACCAACTACACCTTC. This sequence encodes CASSSQARVTNYTF.

The chain has TRBV3-1 (or the pseudogene TRBV3-2) and TRBJ1-2, with D possibly being TRBD1 (6 bases). The CDR3 consists of 12 residues. Germline CDR1 and CDR2: LGHDT and YNNKEL (reference sequence). V lost 7 bases to trimming and J lost 6 bases, with 12 bases between them. The CDR3 here is CASTNTGNGYTF. In DNA form, the CDR3 reads TGTGCCAGCACCAATACAGGGAATGGCTACACCTTC.

The sample holds one count of this clone. V usage is TRBV6-5 and J usage is TRBJ2-3; D may be TRBD1 or TRBD2 (5 bases each). V was cut by 7 bases and J by 2 bases, with 16 bases left in between. Germline values: CDR1 MNHEY, CDR2 SVGAGI. The CDR3 totals 15 residues. The CDR3 sequence is CASTVQRGVTDTQYF. The CDR3 coding sequence is TGTGCCAGCACCGTACAGAGGGGAGTCACAGATACGCAGTATTTT.

The chain joins TRBV4-3 to TRBJ2-7; 9 bases agree with TRBD1. CDR1 and CDR2 from the germline V gene are LGHNA and YSLEER. The CDR3 is made up of 15 amino acids. V gave up 4 bases and J gave up 1 base; unmatched junction bases: 5. For the CDR3, the DNA is TGCGCCAGCAGCCCCTCGGACAGGGGTTCCTACGAGCAGTACTTC. The encoded protein is CASSPSDRGSYEQYF.

V usage is TRBV7-7 and J usage is TRBJ1-6, with D unclear. Germline lookup yields CDR1 SSHAT and CDR2 FNYEAQ (reference sequence). This CDR3 is built from 12 residues. Deletions cut 2 bases from V and 8 bases from J, with 4 bases between. The CDR3 spells CASSLPYSPLHF. The CDR3 DNA follows: TGTGCCAGCAGCTTACCTTATTCACCCCTCCACTTT.

The gene calls are TRBV6-1 and TRBJ1-5; TRBD1 might be the D (5 bases). CDR3 length: 16 amino acids. CDR1 and CDR2 (germline): MNHNS, SASEGT. Deletions cut 2 bases from V and 0 bases from J, with 11 bases between. The CDR3 is CASSEQGLASNQPQHF. The DNA of the CDR3 is TGTGCCAGCAGTGAACAGGGACTTGCTAGCAATCAGCCCCAGCATTTT.

The chain couples TRBV6-1 to TRBJ1-2; D is possibly TRBD1 (5 bases). CDR1 and CDR2 (germline): MNHNS, SASEGT. The CDR3 runs 15 residues. Trimming took off 0 bases at V and 4 bases at J, with 12 bases between the two ends. The chain's CDR3 is CASSEAAGSGYGYTF. CDR3 sequence (DNA): TGTGCCAGCAGTGAAGCGGCAGGGAGCGGCTATGGCTACACCTTC.

The sample holds one count of this clone. This chain links TRBV28 with TRBJ2-1; 8 nucleotides agree with TRBD1. CDR1 is MDHEN and CDR2 is SYDVKM in the germline V gene. This CDR3 contains 14 residues. V dropped 5 bases and J dropped 5; count of bases not matched to a gene: 5. Here the CDR3 reads CASSRTGPNNEQFF. DNA for the CDR3: TGTGCCAGCAGTCGGACAGGGCCAAACAATGAGCAGTTCTTC.

About this clone itself: Other DNA sequences within the sample encode an identical CDR3. This rearrangement joins TRBV5-6 to TRBJ1-4, with D uncertain. V was clipped by 0 bases and J by 0 bases, with 6 bases between them. The CDR3 runs to 15 residues. Germline-derived CDR1 and CDR2 are SGHDT and YYEEEE. CDR3 residues: CASSLGTATNEKLFF. The DNA for the CDR3 is TGTGCCAGCAGCTTGGGCACGGCAACTAATGAAAAACTGTTTTTT.

The chain links TRBV9 to TRBJ2-2; TRBD1 is a possible D gene (5 bases). Germline lookup yields CDR1 SGDLS and CDR2 YYNGEE. The CDR3 is made up of 16 amino acids. The ends were cut back, 0 bases at V and 4 bases at J, with 13 bases in the middle. CDR3: CASSVDHGAGTGELFF. The DNA for the CDR3 is TGTGCCAGCAGCGTAGACCATGGGGCCGGCACCGGGGAGCTGTTTTTT.

CDR3 sequence (DNA): TGTGCCAGCACCCTAGCGGGGGTGACTGAAGCTTTCTTT. As protein: CASTLAGVTEAFF. The rearrangement links TRBV28 to TRBJ1-1; D is possibly TRBD1 (5 bases). Germline V gives CDR1 MDHEN, CDR2 SYDVKM. The CDR3 spans 13 residues. The V end lost 7 bases, the J end lost 5 bases, and 14 bases lay between the germline ends.

The chain combines TRBV7-2 with TRBJ1-1, with 8 nucleotides matching TRBD1. With 5 bases clipped from V and 5 bases from J, the junction kept 10 bases outside the gene matches. The CDR3 length is 15 residues. CDR1 is SGHTA and CDR2 is FQGNSA in the germline V gene. In DNA form, the CDR3 reads TGTGCCAGCAGCCAAAACGGACAGGGAAGTACTGAAGCTTTCTTT. This encodes CASSQNGQGSTEAFF.